Included here is one TCR beta chain sequence, with context. No antigen is known for it. The data belong to a study of OX40 agonist ivuxolimab in advanced cancers. The wider study: Patients receiving dose escalation had hepatocellular carcinoma, melanoma, renal cell or head and neck cancer. Approximately 41% of patients had received prior checkpoint inhibitor therapy. Findings and caveats of the study: Clonal expansion from baseline to week 6 occurred in both CD4+ and CD8+ T cells.

Autoimmune disease history or systemic immunosuppression barred patients. This CDR3 region has 15 residues. CDR1 is SGDLS, CDR2 YYNGEE, per germline. V dropped 0 bases and J dropped 7 bases, with 15 bases sitting between them. Using immunoSEQ multiplex PCR, the repertoire was profiled, and TCRdb retains in-frame clones only, with some absent. The table has 30,000 to 40,000 clones, over 80% seen once. The chain employs TRBV9 and TRBJ2-3; D is ambiguous. The sample was CD4+ or CD8+ T cells sorted from blood, taken in a trial of the OX40 agonist ivuxolimab. The sequence came from an adult with an advanced solid tumor such as melanoma, head and neck, liver or kidney cancer. The CDR3 bases are TGTGCCAGCAGCGTAGCAAGCCAGGCAACGCATACGCAGTATTTT. Translated: CASSVASQATHTQYF.